The rows below give T cell receptor beta chains drawn from one sample of a study of beta chain features in type 1 diabetes. The repertoire was sequenced with immunoSEQ multiplex PCR; TCRdb's copy has only in-frame clones and lacks some. The repertoire holds hundreds of thousands of clones, with around 15% as singletons. What was sequenced was naive CD4+ T cells from blood. The receptors originated from a man aged 18 to 35 with type 1 diabetes. CDR3s include the opening cysteine and the closing phenylalanine or tryptophan. A D gene is named only where the DNA matches it firmly. Rows may omit the clone size; those that give it use once, few, many or a size class.

j_call | v_call | clone_size | d_call | cdr3_aa | cdr3_nt
TRBJ1-2 | TRBV19 | - | - | CASTNRVYGYTF | TGTGCCAGTACCAACAGGGTGTATGGCTACACCTTC
TRBJ2-5 | TRBV7-2 | - | - | CASSLIGGTQYF | TGTGCCAGCAGCTTAATTGGGGGAACCCAGTACTTC
TRBJ2-7 | TRBV6-5 | - | - | CASKDRFYEQYF | TGTGCCAGCAAGGACAGATTTTACGAGCAGTACTTC
TRBJ1-1 | TRBV9 | - | - | CASSAWTGGQMNTEAFF | TGTGCCAGCAGCGCCTGGACGGGGGGCCAAATGAACACTGAAGCTTTCTTT
TRBJ1-2 | TRBV30 | - | - | CAWSVPPSHYGYTF | TGTGCCTGGAGTGTACCCCCCAGCCACTATGGCTACACCTTC
TRBJ1-1 | TRBV18 | few | - | CASSSSGANTEAFF | TGTGCCAGCTCCTCATCTGGGGCGAACACTGAAGCTTTCTTT
TRBJ2-1 | TRBV30 | - | TRBD2 | CACPARTSGGGEQFF | TGTGCCTGTCCCGCAAGGACTAGCGGGGGAGGAGAGCAGTTCTTC
TRBJ1-2 | TRBV28 | few | TRBD1 | CASSLGPGTGYSGYTF | TGTGCCAGCAGTTTGGGGCCGGGGACAGGGTATTCGGGCTACACCTTC
TRBJ1-1 | TRBV6-1 | few | TRBD1 | CASSGQGTEEAFF | TGTGCCAGCAGTGGACAGGGTACGGAGGAAGCTTTCTTT
TRBJ2-6 | TRBV5-1 | few | - | CASSPDISSGANVLTF | TGCGCCAGCAGTCCGGATATCAGCTCTGGGGCCAACGTCCTGACTTTC
TRBJ1-6 | TRBV23-1 | - | TRBD1 | CASSQVAGGDNSPLHF | TGCGCCAGCAGTCAAGTGGCAGGGGGCGATAATTCACCCCTCCACTTT
TRBJ1-4 | TRBV6-5 | few | TRBD1 | CASSSPGTEVEKLFF | TGTGCCAGCAGTTCACCCGGGACAGAAGTAGAAAAACTGTTTTTT
TRBJ2-1 | TRBV7-3 | - | TRBD2 | CASSALAGGRNEQFF | TGTGCCAGCAGCGCACTAGCGGGGGGTCGTAATGAGCAGTTCTTC
TRBJ1-4 | TRBV18 | few | - | CASSPNTGLEKLFF | TGTGCCAGCTCACCAAACACCGGGTTAGAAAAACTGTTTTTT
TRBJ2-1 | TRBV7-2 | few | TRBD2 | CASSFSGVSYNEQFF | TGTGCCAGCAGCTTTAGCGGGGTCTCCTACAATGAGCAGTTCTTC
TRBJ2-3 | TRBV30 | many | - | CAWGVLISADTQYF | TGTGCCTGGGGGGTCTTAATATCCGCAGATACGCAGTATTTT
TRBJ1-2 | TRBV15 | few | - | CATSVSNYGYTF | TGTGCCACCAGCGTCTCTAACTATGGCTACACCTTC
TRBJ2-3 | TRBV15 | once | - | CATSRDPIVRPSTDTQYF | TGTGCCACCAGCAGAGATCCGATTGTACGCCCGAGCACAGATACGCAGTATTTT
TRBJ1-2 | TRBV9 | - | TRBD1 | CASSQQGAWGHGYTF | TGTGCCAGCAGCCAACAGGGGGCGTGGGGACATGGCTACACCTTC
TRBJ2-6 | TRBV7-8 | few | - | CASSLSPPSGANVLTF | TGTGCCAGCAGCCTGAGCCCCCCCTCTGGGGCCAACGTCCTGACTTTC
TRBJ1-2 | TRBV19 | few | - | CASTQGSYYGYTF | TGTGCCAGCACCCAGGGGAGCTACTATGGCTACACCTTC
TRBJ1-2 | TRBV10-3 | - | - | CAIPRTRSNYGYTF | TGTGCCATCCCCCGGACTAGATCTAACTATGGCTACACCTTC
TRBJ2-2 | TRBV30 | few | - | CAWSVDIVTGELFF | TGTGCCTGGAGTGTCGACATCGTGACCGGGGAGCTGTTTTTT
TRBJ1-2 | TRBV6-5 | - | - | CASRPDTNYGYTF | TGTGCCAGCAGGCCCGACACGAACTATGGCTACACCTTC
TRBJ1-5 | TRBV7-9 | few | - | CASSLGQNQPQHF | TGTGCCAGCAGCTTAGGACAGAATCAGCCCCAGCATTTT
TRBJ2-3 | TRBV11-3 | - | - | CASSLGLSADTQYF | TGTGCCAGCAGCTTAGGGCTATCCGCAGATACGCAGTATTTT
TRBJ2-7 | TRBV25-1 | few | - | CASRLADPYEQYF | TGTGCCAGCAGACTAGCAGACCCCTACGAGCAGTACTTC
TRBJ2-5 | TRBV6-5 | - | TRBD2 | CASRGGGPGETQYF | TGTGCCAGCCGAGGCGGGGGGCCGGGGGAGACCCAGTACTTC
TRBJ1-6 | TRBV6-1 | - | - | CASSEGPGLDSPLHF | TGTGCCAGCAGTGAAGGGCCAGGGCTAGATTCACCCCTCCACTTT
TRBJ2-7 | TRBV6-1 | - | TRBD1 | CASSEGTGGYEQYF | TGTGCCAGCAGTGAGGGGACAGGGGGCTACGAGCAGTACTTC
TRBJ1-1 | TRBV10-3 | - | TRBD1 | CAIMTGGTEAFF | TGTGCCATTATGACAGGGGGCACTGAAGCTTTCTTT
TRBJ2-5 | TRBV6-5 | - | - | CASSYVAVGALGAQYF | TGTGCCAGCAGTTACGTGGCGGTGGGCGCCCTGGGGGCCCAGTACTTC
TRBJ1-1 | TRBV9 | - | - | CASSAGGAGINTEAFF | TGTGCCAGCAGTGCCGGGGGGGCAGGCATTAACACTGAAGCTTTCTTT
TRBJ2-5 | TRBV4-1 | - | - | CASSQGSGGLETQYF | TGCGCCAGCAGCCAAGGGTCTGGGGGGCTAGAGACCCAGTACTTC
TRBJ1-2 | TRBV5-4 | few | - | CASSLLTGPPNYGYTF | TGTGCCAGCAGCCTTCTAACAGGGCCCCCAAACTATGGCTACACCTTC
TRBJ1-1 | TRBV2 | few | - | CASSPQGSEAFF | TGTGCCAGCAGTCCACAGGGATCTGAAGCTTTCTTT
TRBJ2-7 | TRBV7-2 | - | TRBD1 | CASSPPGTGHYEQYF | TGTGCCAGCAGCCCCCCAGGGACAGGGCACTACGAGCAGTACTTC
TRBJ2-1 | TRBV30 | few | TRBD1 | CAWSEQGFAYNEQFF | TGTGCCTGGAGCGAACAGGGGTTTGCCTACAATGAGCAGTTCTTC
TRBJ2-5 | TRBV6-1 | - | - | CASSERRAETQYF | TGTGCCAGCAGTGAGAGAAGGGCTGAGACCCAGTACTTC
TRBJ2-5 | TRBV5-1 | few | TRBD1 | CASSLTGGGETQYF | TGCGCCAGCAGCTTAACAGGGGGCGGGGAGACCCAGTACTTC
TRBJ1-2 | TRBV21-1 | - | - | CASPKKRHLDYGYTF | TGTGCCAGCCCCAAAAAAAGACACCTGGACTATGGCTACACCTTC
TRBJ1-5 | TRBV7-2 | few | - | CASRPGGSNQPQHF | TGTGCCAGCAGACCGGGCGGAAGCAATCAGCCCCAGCATTTT